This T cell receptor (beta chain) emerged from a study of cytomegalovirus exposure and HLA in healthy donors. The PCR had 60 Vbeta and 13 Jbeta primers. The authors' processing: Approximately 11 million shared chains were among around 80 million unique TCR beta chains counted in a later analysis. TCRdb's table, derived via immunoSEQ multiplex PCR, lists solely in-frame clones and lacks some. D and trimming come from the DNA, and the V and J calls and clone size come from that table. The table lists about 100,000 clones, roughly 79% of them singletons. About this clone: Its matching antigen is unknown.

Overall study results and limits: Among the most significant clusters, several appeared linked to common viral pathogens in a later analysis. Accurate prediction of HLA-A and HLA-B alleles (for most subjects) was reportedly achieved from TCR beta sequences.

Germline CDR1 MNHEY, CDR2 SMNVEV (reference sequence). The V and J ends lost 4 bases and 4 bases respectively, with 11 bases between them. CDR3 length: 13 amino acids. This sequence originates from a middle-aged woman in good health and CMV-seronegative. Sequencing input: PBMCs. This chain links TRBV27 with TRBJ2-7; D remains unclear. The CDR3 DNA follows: TGTGCCAGCAGTTCAGTCCGCGGTTACGAGCAGTACTTC. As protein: CASSSVRGYEQYF.